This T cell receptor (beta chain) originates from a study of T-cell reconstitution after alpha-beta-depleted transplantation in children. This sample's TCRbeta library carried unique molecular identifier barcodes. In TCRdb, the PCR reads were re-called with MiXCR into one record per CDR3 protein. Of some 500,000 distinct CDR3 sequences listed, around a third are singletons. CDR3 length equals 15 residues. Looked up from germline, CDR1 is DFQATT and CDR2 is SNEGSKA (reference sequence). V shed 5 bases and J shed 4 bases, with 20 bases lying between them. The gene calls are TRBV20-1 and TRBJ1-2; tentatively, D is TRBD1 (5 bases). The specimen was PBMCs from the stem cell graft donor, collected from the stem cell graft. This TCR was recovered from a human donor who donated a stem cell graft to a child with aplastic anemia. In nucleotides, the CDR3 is TGCAGTGCTCCAAGCCCGGCCGACAGAGCCTATGGCTACACCTTC. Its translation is CSAPSPADRAYGYTF.